The 21 T cell receptor beta chains in this list originate from one sample, sequenced in a study of shared clonotypes between healthy human individuals. Repertoires were generated with immunoSEQ multiplex PCR, while TCRdb's copy carries only in-frame clones and drops some. The sample has some 450,000 clones; 77% are singletons. Sequencing used PBMCs. These receptors were collected from a middle-aged woman in good health. Some clones in this sample may be carry-over from other donors' samples.

This clone was picked up one time. The chain links TRBV6-1 to TRBJ1-1; tentative D call: TRBD1 (5 bases). The CDR3 spans 14 residues. V was clipped by 3 bases and J by 1 base, with 9 bases between them. The germline V gene encodes CDR1 MNHNS and CDR2 SASEGT. CDR3 in DNA: TGTGCCAGCAGTGACGGGACCCAGAACACTGAAGCTTTCTTT. Protein sequence: CASSDGTQNTEAFF.

This chain joins TRBV5-1 and TRBJ1-2, with D possibly TRBD1 on 6 matching bases. Trimming took off 2 bases at V and 0 bases at J, with 8 bases between the two ends. Germline loops: CDR1 SGHRS, CDR2 YFSETQ. The CDR3 has 14 residues. CDR3 sequence reads: CASSFGQTNYGYTF. CDR3 DNA: TGCGCCAGCAGCTTCGGACAGACTAACTATGGCTACACCTTC. Supplemented by reference TRBV5-1 and TRBJ1-2, the full variable domain reads KAGVTQTPRYLIKTRGQQVTLSCSPISGHRSVSWYQQTPGQGLQFLFEYFSETQRNKGNFPGRFSGRQFSNSRSEMNVSTLELGDSALYLCASSFGQTNYGYTFGSGTRLTVV.

The chain couples TRBV28 to TRBJ2-5, with 7 bases fitting TRBD1. This CDR3 region has 15 residues. CDR1 is MDHEN, CDR2 SYDVKM, per germline. The V gene end was trimmed by 6 bases and the J gene end by 1 base; junction bases not matched to a gene: 8. CDR3 loop: CASRRQGAGQETQYF. For the CDR3, the DNA is TGTGCCAGCAGGCGACAGGGCGCGGGCCAAGAGACCCAGTACTTC.

This chain uses TRBV28 with TRBJ2-7; a weak D match, TRBD1 (5 bases). V dropped 6 bases and J dropped 6 bases, with 18 bases sitting between them. This CDR3 has 14 amino acids. CDR1 MDHEN and CDR2 SYDVKM come from the germline V gene. Here the CDR3 DNA reads TGTGCCAGCAGAATCCTCAGGGATTCAAGCGAGCAGTACTTC. Translated: CASRILRDSSEQYF. Using reference TRBV28 and TRBJ2-7 for the parts outside the CDR3, the full variable domain is DVKVTQSSRYLVKRTGEKVFLECVQDMDHENMFWYRQDPGLGLRLIYFSYDVKMKEKGDIPEGYSVSREKKERFSLILESASTNQTSMYLCASRILRDSSEQYFGPGTRLTVT.

The V call is TRBV10-3, the J call TRBJ1-3; D ambiguous. V lost 3 bases and J 0 bases, leaving 15 bases between the germline ends. The germline CDR1 and CDR2 sequences are ENHRY and SYGVKD. This CDR3 is built from 17 residues. CDR3 loop: CAISDLRAGDSGNTIYF. Here the CDR3 DNA reads TGTGCCATCAGTGATCTTCGGGCAGGAGACTCTGGAAACACCATATATTTT.

This chain connects TRBV5-8 to TRBJ1-5, with 7 nucleotides matching TRBD1. CDR1 and CDR2 from the germline V gene are SGHTS and YDEGEE. V shed 4 bases and J 2 bases; nucleotides not matched to a gene: 12. There are 17 residues in the CDR3. CDR3 sequence reads: CASSLTGTGDRNQPQHF. In nucleotides, the CDR3 is TGTGCCAGCAGCCTGACAGGCACAGGGGACCGCAATCAGCCCCAGCATTTT.

The chain employs TRBV6-5 and TRBJ1-1, with D possibly matching TRBD1 (5 bases). Trimming took 0 bases from V and 5 from J, leaving 16 bases between them. This CDR3 is built from 16 residues. Germline V gene data show CDR1 as MNHEY and CDR2 as SVGAGI. The CDR3 region has the DNA TGTGCCAGCAGTTACTCGCGGGGGAACCCGAGGACTGAAGCTTTCTTT. The encoded protein is CASSYSRGNPRTEAFF.

This rearrangement joins TRBV5-1 to TRBJ2-7, with D tentatively TRBD1 (6 bases). Germline V gene lookup returns CDR1 SGHRS and CDR2 YFSETQ. This CDR3 spans 14 amino acids. V lost 1 base and J 7 bases, leaving 15 bases between the germline ends. The CDR3 region is CASSLLQGRWEQYF. Written as DNA, the CDR3 is TGCGCCAGCAGCTTGCTTCAGGGGCGGTGGGAGCAGTACTTC.

The chain is built from TRBV7-2 and TRBJ2-3; 7 nucleotides line up with TRBD1. CDR1 and CDR2 from the germline V gene are SGHTA and FQGNSA. V shed 5 bases and J 7 bases; nucleotides not matched to a gene: 6. The CDR3 runs 13 residues. CDR3 sequence: CASSGEGGYTQYF. CDR3 coding DNA: TGTGCCAGCAGCGGAGAAGGGGGCTATACGCAGTATTTT.

Concerning this clone: This may be a read error, as it is one base from a much larger clone. This chain links TRBV2 with TRBJ2-5, with 7 bases aligning to TRBD2. Germline V gene lookup returns CDR1 SNHLY and CDR2 FYNNEI. The CDR3 is made up of 15 amino acids. Trimming at V came to 5 bases and at J to 11 bases, leaving 17 bases not matched to a gene. The CDR3 is CASSLLGGTSYGQYF. The CDR3 DNA reads as TGTGCCAGCAGTTTGTTGGGGGGGACCTCCTACGGGCAGTACTTC.

The CDR3 DNA reads as TGTGCCACCAGCAGGGGCGGGGGCGGACAGAGCGTGTATACGCAGTATTTT. It yields the protein CATSRGGGGQSVYTQYF. The genes are TRBV15 and TRBJ2-3; TRBD2 might be the D (7 bases). There are 17 residues in the CDR3. Per the germline V gene, CDR1 is LNHNV and CDR2 is YYDKDF (reference sequence). Trimming took 3 bases from V and 7 from J, leaving 23 bases between them.

The J gene is TRBJ1-2, the V gene TRBV29-1; 8 nucleotides align to TRBD1. CDR1 and CDR2 (germline): SQVTM, ANQGSEA. The CDR3 totals 14 residues. Germline trimming cut 2 bases from V and 6 bases from J; bases unmatched to any gene: 8. The CDR3 DNA follows: TGCAGCGTTGAACCCAGGGGGCGCGTCAATGGCTACACCTTC. Its translation is CSVEPRGRVNGYTF.

This clone was observed many times. This chain uses TRBV4-2 with TRBJ2-7; 9 bases agree with TRBD2. V dropped 1 base and J dropped 3; count of bases not matched to a gene: 4. The CDR3 sequence is 15 residues long. Germline values: CDR1 LGHNA, CDR2 YNFKEQ. CDR3: CASSQVAGVNYEQYF. Here the CDR3 DNA reads TGTGCCAGCAGCCAAGTAGCGGGAGTGAACTACGAGCAGTACTTC.

The V call is TRBV6-5, the J call TRBJ1-5, with 7 positions matching TRBD1. After removal of 8 bases from V and 3 bases from J, the junction contained 7 bases not matched to a gene. Germline V gene data show CDR1 as MNHEY and CDR2 as SVGAGI. The CDR3 is 14 residues long. DNA of the CDR3: TGTGCCAGCGGGCGGACAGGAGTCAATCAGCCCCAGCATTTT. The encoded protein is CASGRTGVNQPQHF.

The chain joins TRBV27 to TRBJ2-7, with 8 nucleotides matching TRBD1. V lost 9 bases to trimming and J lost 4 bases; unmatched junction nucleotides: 11. From germline, CDR1 is MNHEY and CDR2 SMNVEV (reference sequence). This CDR3 comprises 14 residues. In DNA, the CDR3 is TGTGCCAGTGCGGGTGGACAGGGTGTATACGAGCAGTACTTC. Its protein product is CASAGGQGVYEQYF.

This rearrangement joins TRBV5-1 to TRBJ2-2, with 7 bases that match TRBD2. Per the germline V gene, CDR1 is SGHRS and CDR2 is YFSETQ. The J segment lost 4 bases and the V segment lost 1 base, leaving 4 bases of the junction unmatched. The length of the CDR3 is 15 residues. The CDR3 DNA is TGCGCCAGCAGCTTGTTCGGGAGGTTCACCGGGGAGCTGTTTTTT. Amino acid sequence: CASSLFGRFTGELFF. Supplemented by reference TRBV5-1 and TRBJ2-2, the full variable domain reads KAGVTQTPRYLIKTRGQQVTLSCSPISGHRSVSWYQQTPGQGLQFLFEYFSETQRNKGNFPGRFSGRQFSNSRSEMNVSTLELGDSALYLCASSLFGRFTGELFFGEGSRLTVL.

This clone was seen only a few times. V gene TRBV2 combines with J gene TRBJ2-5; TRBD1 is a possible D gene (7 bases). V was pared by 7 bases and J by 4 bases, with 13 bases between. This CDR3 is built from 13 residues. Germline V gives CDR1 SNHLY, CDR2 FYNNEI. The CDR3 region has the DNA TGTGCCAGCATGCGGGACAGAGGAGAGACCCAGTACTTC. Translation: CASMRDRGETQYF. Full variable domain (outside the CDR3, taken from reference TRBV2 and TRBJ2-5): EPEVTQTPSHQVTQMGQEVILRCVPISNHLYFYWYRQILGQKVEFLVSFYNNEISEKSEIFDDQFSVERPDGSNFTLKIRSTKLEDSAMYFCASMRDRGETQYFGPGTRLLVL.

The V call is TRBV28, the J call TRBJ2-1; 11 bases fit TRBD2. With 8 bases clipped from V and 8 bases from J, the junction kept 17 bases outside the gene matches. CDR1 and CDR2 from the germline V gene are MDHEN and SYDVKM. The length of the CDR3 is 17 residues. The CDR3 DNA reads TGTGCCAGCGGAAACCGGGGGGCTAGCGGGAGGTTCGATGAGCAGTTCTTC. Translation gives CASGNRGASGRFDEQFF.

The chain combines TRBV6-5 with TRBJ2-5; 12 bases are a match to TRBD2. Looked up from germline, CDR1 is MNHEY and CDR2 is SVGAGI. V was pared by 7 bases and J by 5 bases, with 8 bases of the junction left unmatched. The CDR3 is 15 residues long. The CDR3 loop is CASTRLAGVRETQYF. CDR3 DNA sequence: TGTGCCAGCACCCGACTAGCGGGAGTTAGGGAGACCCAGTACTTC.

V is TRBV6-6 and J is TRBJ2-1; D gene unclear. V dropped 7 bases and J dropped 7 bases, with 20 bases sitting between them. Germline values: CDR1 MNHNY, CDR2 SVGAGI (reference sequence). CDR3 length: 15 amino acids. The CDR3 spells CASTFTPDSGNEQFF. As DNA, the CDR3 is TGTGCCAGCACCTTCACACCTGACTCCGGGAATGAGCAGTTCTTC.

Turning to this clone: This may stem from a read error, because a much larger clone lies one nucleotide away. The V and J genes are TRBV5-1 and TRBJ2-5; possibly TRBD1 or TRBD2 for D (5 bases each). The DNA end lines up better with TRBJ2-7; the J call may be wrong. The CDR3 has 16 amino acids. Germline CDR1 is SGHRS and CDR2 is YFSETQ. The CDR3 bases are TGCGCCAGCAGCCCTAAGGACGGGGACCTTCCCTACGAGCAGTACTTC. Translation: CASSPKDGDLPYEQYF.